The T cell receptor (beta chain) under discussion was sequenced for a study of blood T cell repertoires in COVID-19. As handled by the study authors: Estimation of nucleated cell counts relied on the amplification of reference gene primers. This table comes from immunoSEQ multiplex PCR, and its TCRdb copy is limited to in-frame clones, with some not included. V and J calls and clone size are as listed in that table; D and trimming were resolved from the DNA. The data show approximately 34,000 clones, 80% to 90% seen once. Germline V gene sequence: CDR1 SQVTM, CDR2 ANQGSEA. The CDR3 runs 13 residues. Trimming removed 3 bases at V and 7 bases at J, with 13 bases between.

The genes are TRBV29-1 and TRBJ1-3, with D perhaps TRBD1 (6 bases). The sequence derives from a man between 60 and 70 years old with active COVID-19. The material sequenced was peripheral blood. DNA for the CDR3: TGCAGCGTTGATGTTGAGGGGGGGAACACCATATATTTT. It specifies CSVDVEGGNTIYF.